This TCR beta chain was recorded in a study of shared clonotypes between healthy human individuals. Broader study findings: Among non-shared clonotypes, generation probabilities were lower than among those shared by all four donors. Only blood samples were collected, and tissue repertoires likely differ.

This CDR3 comprises 18 residues. CDR1 is MDHEN and CDR2 is SYDVKM in the germline V gene. V was cut by 3 bases and J by 4 bases, with 24 bases left in between. Sorted-subset replicate PCR reactions were performed with roughly 200 ng DNA, corresponding to roughly 30,000 T cell genomes. Profiled with immunoSEQ multiplex PCR; TCRdb holds only in-frame clones, not every one. The repertoire holds some 89,000 clones, with 65% to 70% as singletons. As to this clone: The antigen remains unidentified.

CD8 memory comprised CD45RO+ plus CCR7-negative CD45RA+ TemRA cells. The chain uses TRBV28 and TRBJ2-5; maybe TRBD2 (6 bases). The sequence derives from a man aged 25-40 years in good health. Material for sequencing was memory CD8+ T cells sorted from blood. Subset specified: CD45RO+ cells pooled with CCR7-negative TemRA cells. CDR3 bases: TGTGCCAGCAGTTTTAGGGCCCCGGGAGCGGGTTTAGGAGAGACCCAGTACTTC. This codes for CASSFRAPGAGLGETQYF.